A single sample is the source of the 2 T cell receptor beta chains below, sequenced in a study of cytomegalovirus exposure and HLA in healthy donors. Researchers ran the PCR with 60 Vbeta and 13 Jbeta primers. Clones were sequenced by immunoSEQ multiplex PCR, and TCRdb holds only the in-frame ones, with some missing. Among fewer than 85,000 clones listed, about four fifths were seen once. Sequenced material: PBMCs. The receptors derive from a male donor in good health and CMV-seropositive.

The rearrangement links TRBV7-9 to TRBJ2-5; 13 bases are shared with TRBD2. The J call could be wrong; TRBJ2-7 is a better fit for the DNA end. The CDR3 has 16 residues. Germline V lookup: CDR1 SEHNR, CDR2 FQNEAQ (reference sequence). CDR3 sequence reads: CASSATSGRAFYEQYF. CDR3 coding DNA: TGTGCCAGCAGCGCTACTAGCGGGAGGGCCTTCTACGAGCAGTACTTC.

This clone was recorded only once. The V call is TRBV6-1, the J call TRBJ1-5, with 7 bases fitting TRBD1. The germline V gene encodes CDR1 MNHNS and CDR2 SASEGT. After removal of 6 bases from V and 3 bases from J, the junction contained 2 bases not matched to a gene. This CDR3 contains 13 residues. The CDR3 DNA sequence: TGTGCCAGCAGACAGGGGAACAATCAGCCCCAGCATTTT. It is translated as CASRQGNNQPQHF.